Listed here are 26 T cell receptor beta chains from one sample, sequenced in a study of cytomegalovirus exposure and HLA in healthy donors. Vbeta (60) and Jbeta (13) primers were used in the PCR. Profiled with immunoSEQ multiplex PCR; TCRdb holds only in-frame clones, not every one. The table has 150,000 to 200,000 clones, around 83% seen once. The sequenced sample consisted of PBMCs. These receptors all come from a girl aged 2 to 9 in good health and CMV-seropositive.

The sample holds a few counts of this clone. The V gene is TRBV30, the J gene TRBJ2-1; D may be TRBD2 (7 bases). Germline V CDR1 and CDR2: GTSNPN, SVGIG (reference sequence). There are 14 residues in the CDR3. The V end lost 3 bases, the J end lost 4 bases, and 13 bases lay between the germline ends. As DNA, the CDR3 is TGTGCCTGGAGGGGGGCGGGGGCATACAATGAGCAGTTCTTC. Amino acid sequence: CAWRGAGAYNEQFF.

The chain has TRBV4-1 and TRBJ1-5; 8 bases are shared with TRBD1. V shed 2 bases, J shed 5 bases, and the junction held 5 bases outside the gene matches. The CDR3 runs to 15 residues. The germline CDR1 and CDR2 sequences are MGHRA and YSYEKL. The CDR3 protein is CASSQYRGGDQPQHF. The CDR3, as DNA: TGCGCCAGCAGCCAATACAGGGGGGGGGATCAGCCCCAGCATTTT.

The chain links TRBV9 to TRBJ2-1, with 8 bases lining up with TRBD2. In germline, CDR1 is SGDLS, CDR2 YYNGEE. The CDR3 is 18 residues long. V trimming: 3 bases; J trimming: 3 bases; junction bases outside the gene matches: 14. CDR3 amino acids: CASSAPGSESGSYNEQFF. In DNA, the CDR3 is TGTGCCAGCAGCGCCCCGGGGAGTGAGAGCGGGAGCTACAATGAGCAGTTCTTC. Using reference TRBV9 and TRBJ2-1 for the parts outside the CDR3, the full variable domain is DSGVTQTPKHLITATGQRVTLRCSPRSGDLSVYWYQQSLDQGLQFLIQYYNGEERAKGNILERFSAQQFPDLHSELNLSSLELGDSALYFCASSAPGSESGSYNEQFFGPGTRLTVL.

The J gene is TRBJ2-3, the V gene TRBV30; possible D gene TRBD1, 8 bases. Germline CDR1 reads GTSNPN; CDR2 reads SVGIG (reference sequence). The CDR3 totals 13 residues. V was trimmed by 0 bases and J by 6 bases, leaving 10 bases between them. CDR3 bases: TGTGCCTGGAGTGTACAGGGGGGGGATACGCAGTATTTT. Residues: CAWSVQGGDTQYF.

The chain joins TRBV30 to TRBJ2-2; possible D gene TRBD2, 6 bases. The CDR3 length is 15 residues. Trimming took off 1 base at V and 2 bases at J, with 11 bases between the two ends. Per the germline V gene, CDR1 is GTSNPN and CDR2 is SVGIG (reference sequence). The CDR3 loop reads CAWSGISGNTGELFF. CDR3 nucleotides: TGTGCCTGGAGTGGCATTAGCGGTAACACCGGGGAGCTGTTTTTT.

The CDR3 loop is CASSPHPGQGANGYTF. The CDR3 nucleotides are TGTGCCAGCAGCCCGCACCCGGGACAGGGGGCAAATGGCTACACCTTC. This chain links TRBV9 with TRBJ1-2; 12 nucleotides agree with TRBD1. Germline V gene lookup returns CDR1 SGDLS and CDR2 YYNGEE. The CDR3 runs to 16 residues. The trim removed 4 bases at V and 6 bases at J, leaving 10 bases unmatched.

V is TRBV5-1 and J is TRBJ2-1, with 12 bases lining up with TRBD2. The CDR3 extends over 15 amino acids. The V and J ends lost 4 bases and 7 bases, in that order; junction bases with no gene match: 6. Germline V CDR1 and CDR2: SGHRS, YFSETQ. The CDR3 DNA reads as TGCGCCAGCAGCCCGGAGGGACTAGCGGGTAATGAGCAGTTCTTC. Its protein is CASSPEGLAGNEQFF. The whole variable domain, remainder taken from reference TRBV5-1 and TRBJ2-1, is KAGVTQTPRYLIKTRGQQVTLSCSPISGHRSVSWYQQTPGQGLQFLFEYFSETQRNKGNFPGRFSGRQFSNSRSEMNVSTLELGDSALYLCASSPEGLAGNEQFFGPGTRLTVL.

This rearrangement joins TRBV9 to TRBJ2-7; TRBD1 aligns across 8 bases. Germline values: CDR1 SGDLS, CDR2 YYNGEE. V was pared by 4 bases and J by 2 bases, with 2 bases of the junction left unmatched. This CDR3 is built from 13 residues. CDR3 nucleotides: TGTGCCAGCAGCCGGGACAGGCCCTACGAGCAGTACTTC. Translation gives CASSRDRPYEQYF. Supplemented by reference TRBV9 and TRBJ2-7, the full variable domain reads DSGVTQTPKHLITATGQRVTLRCSPRSGDLSVYWYQQSLDQGLQFLIQYYNGEERAKGNILERFSAQQFPDLHSELNLSSLELGDSALYFCASSRDRPYEQYFGPGTRLTVT.

This chain uses TRBV21-1 with TRBJ2-7; the D call TRBD2 from the table was never checked on the DNA. TRBV21-1 is a documented pseudogene. The CDR3 loop spans 17 amino acids. CDR3 sequence: CASSKMGTRRAGYEQYF. The CDR3 DNA reads TGTGCCAGCAGCAAAATGGGCACGCGGAGGGCCGGCTACGAGCAGTACTTC.

V and J are TRBV30 and TRBJ1-1; D is uncertain. The V end was cut by 0 bases, the J end by 11 bases, with 10 bases between. CDR3 length: 11 amino acids. Germline values: CDR1 GTSNPN, CDR2 SVGIG (reference sequence). The CDR3 nucleotides read TGTGCCTGGAGTGTTCGAGGTGGGGCTTTCTTT. Translated: CAWSVRGGAFF.

The chain links TRBV29-1 to TRBJ2-3; TRBD2 aligns across 8 bases. The CDR3 is 13 residues long. Looked up from germline, CDR1 is SQVTM and CDR2 is ANQGSEA. V gave up 6 bases and J gave up 0 bases; unmatched junction bases: 2. The CDR3 reads CSVAGGSTDTQYF. The CDR3 nucleotides read TGCAGCGTCGCGGGAGGAAGCACAGATACGCAGTATTTT.

The CDR3 DNA follows: TGTGCCCGACAAGCGATCAGGGGCACTGAAGCTTTCTTT. Protein product: CARQAIRGTEAFF. The chain couples TRBV30 to TRBJ1-1; D possibly corresponds to TRBD1 (6 bases). Germline assignment: CDR1 GTSNPN and CDR2 SVGIG (reference sequence). This CDR3 is 13 amino acids long. V was cut by 8 bases and J by 4 bases, with 17 bases left in between. Drawing the rest from reference TRBV30 and TRBJ1-1, the complete variable domain is SQTIHQWPATLVQPVGSPLSLECTVEGTSNPNLYWYRQAAGRGLQLLFYSVGIGQISSEVPQNLSASRPQDRQFILSSKKLLLSDSGFYLCARQAIRGTEAFFGQGTRLTVV.

The rearrangement links TRBV27 to TRBJ2-7; TRBD1 agrees at 7 bases. There are 12 residues in the CDR3. The germline CDR1 and CDR2 sequences are MNHEY and SMNVEV (reference sequence). J lost 6 bases, V lost 4 bases, and 3 bases had no gene match. DNA for the CDR3: TGTGCCAGCAGTTCGACAGGGATCGAGCAGTACTTC. As protein: CASSSTGIEQYF.

The CDR3 reads CASSRSGNTGELFF. For the CDR3, the DNA is TGCGCCAGCAGCCGGTCGGGGAACACCGGGGAGCTGTTTTTT. This chain connects TRBV5-1 to TRBJ2-2; D is unclear. The V gene's germline CDR1 is SGHRS and CDR2 YFSETQ. The CDR3 totals 14 residues. V gave up 4 bases and J gave up 1 base, with 8 bases separating them.

The chain has TRBV10-3 and TRBJ2-7, with TRBD1 matching 12 bases. From germline, CDR1 is ENHRY and CDR2 SYGVKD. The CDR3 runs 18 residues. V lost 4 bases to trimming and J lost 3 bases; unmatched junction nucleotides: 13. The CDR3 DNA sequence: TGTGCCATCAGTGGGGGACAGGGGGCGCTTGAAGGTATCTACGAGCAGTACTTC. This translates into CAISGGQGALEGIYEQYF.

V usage is TRBV5-6 and J usage is TRBJ2-7; D might be TRBD2 (7 bases). In germline, CDR1 is SGHDT, CDR2 YYEEEE. The CDR3 runs 17 residues. V was cut by 2 bases and J by 1 base, with 19 bases left in between. This CDR3 reads CASSFSGRGHLSYEQYF. DNA for the CDR3: TGTGCCAGCAGCTTCTCAGGGCGGGGGCACCTGTCCTACGAGCAGTACTTC.

The chain joins TRBV29-1 to TRBJ2-4, with a possible D match to TRBD1 (5 bases). The V and J ends lost 3 bases and 1 base respectively, with 13 bases between them. This CDR3 has 15 amino acids. Germline CDR1 and CDR2: SQVTM and ANQGSEA. The CDR3 loop is CSVEGRADAKNIQYF. In DNA, the CDR3 is TGCAGCGTTGAGGGCAGGGCGGATGCCAAAAACATTCAGTACTTC.

The table lists this clone with a count of one. The chain recombines TRBV29-1 with TRBJ2-2, with D hard to call. This CDR3 comprises 10 residues. Trimming removed 3 bases at V and 8 bases at J, with 4 bases between. Germline V gives CDR1 SQVTM, CDR2 ANQGSEA. The CDR3: CSVDSGELFF. The CDR3 coding sequence is TGCAGCGTTGATTCGGGGGAGCTGTTTTTT.

J is TRBJ2-6 and V is TRBV11-2, with TRBD2 matching over 12 bases. CDR3 length equals 18 residues. The V segment lost 5 bases and the J segment 4 bases; nucleotides outside the gene matches: 9. Germline CDR1 and CDR2: SGHAT and FQNNGV. CDR3 residues: CASSPRLAGAPGANVLTF. The CDR3 nucleotides are TGTGCCAGCAGCCCCAGACTAGCGGGAGCCCCAGGGGCCAACGTCCTGACTTTC.

The chain recombines TRBV6-4 with TRBJ2-7; 7 positions match TRBD2. Unmatched junction bases numbered 9, after V lost 7 bases and J lost 0 bases. This CDR3 contains 15 residues. The germline gives CDR1 MRHNA, CDR2 SNTAGT. The DNA for the CDR3 is TGTGCCAGCACCCTACCCCGGGACTACTCCTACGAGCAGTACTTC. Its protein product is CASTLPRDYSYEQYF.

In this sample, this clone turned up once. The chain combines TRBV7-2 with TRBJ2-7; D possibly corresponds to TRBD2 (6 bases). Germline V gene lookup returns CDR1 SGHTA and CDR2 FQGNSA. Trimming shortened V by 5 bases and J by 3 bases, and 14 bases separated the two germline ends. This CDR3 region has 14 residues. The CDR3 region is CASSPGSSDYEQYF. The CDR3 region has the DNA TGTGCCAGCAGCCCTGGGTCTAGCGACTACGAGCAGTACTTC.

The gene calls are TRBV27 and TRBJ2-7; the D gene is possibly TRBD1 (5 bases). Trimming shortened V by 2 bases and J by 5 bases, and 13 bases separated the two germline ends. The V gene's germline CDR1 is MNHEY and CDR2 SMNVEV (reference sequence). This CDR3 contains 14 residues. The CDR3 region is CASSLKGLNHEQYF. DNA of the CDR3: TGTGCCAGCAGTTTAAAGGGGCTGAACCACGAGCAGTACTTC.

The rearrangement joins TRBV9 to TRBJ2-1; TRBD2 aligns across 9 bases. The CDR3 contains 15 residues. J gave up 6 bases and V 4 bases, and 8 bases lay outside the gene matches. Germline V gene lookup returns CDR1 SGDLS and CDR2 YYNGEE. The DNA of the CDR3 is TGTGCCAGCAGCCCCGGACTAGCGACATTCAATGAGCAGTTCTTC. Residues: CASSPGLATFNEQFF.

The CDR3 DNA reads TGTGCCAGCAGTTACTCTCCCCTTCAGACTCCGTCCACGCAGTATTTT. Its protein product is CASSYSPLQTPSTQYF. V is TRBV6-6 and J is TRBJ2-3; D gene ambiguous. In germline, CDR1 is MNHNY, CDR2 SVGAGI (reference sequence). This CDR3 has 16 residues. Trimming pared 0 bases from V and 9 bases from J, leaving 19 bases between.

The rearrangement links TRBV7-9 to TRBJ1-5, with D possibly TRBD1 on 6 matching bases. The germline V gene has CDR1 SEHNR and CDR2 FQNEAQ (reference sequence). The V and J ends lost 5 bases and 4 bases respectively, with 6 bases between them. The CDR3 contains 12 residues. The CDR3 spells CASSDRNQPQHF. The CDR3 DNA sequence: TGTGCCAGCAGCGACAGGAATCAGCCCCAGCATTTT. The full variable domain, its missing parts supplied by reference TRBV7-9 and TRBJ1-5, is DTGVSQNPRHKITKRGQNVTFRCDPISEHNRLYWYRQTLGQGPEFLTYFQNEAQLEKSRLLSDRFSAERPKGSFSTLEIQRTEQGDSAMYLCASSDRNQPQHFGDGTRLSIL.

This chain links TRBV4-1 with TRBJ2-2; 9 bases map to TRBD2. CDR1 and CDR2 (germline): MGHRA, YSYEKL. The CDR3 consists of 17 residues. V lost 1 base and J lost 4; bases outside the gene matches: 7. The CDR3 DNA sequence: TGCGCCAGCAGCCAAGCCCCCGGGACTAGCAGCACCGGGGAGCTGTTTTTT. Amino acid sequence: CASSQAPGTSSTGELFF.